This passage covers 4 T cell receptor beta chains from one sample sequenced in a study of T cell responses to AZD1222 COVID-19 vaccine. The data were produced by immunoSEQ multiplex PCR, yet TCRdb's version contains in-frame clones alone and is incomplete. The data hold about 140,000 clones, with about 86% observed a single time. The input for sequencing was peripheral blood, taken on day 0 of AZD1222 vaccination. The receptors here all came from an adult in good health.

This sequence joins TRBV27 and TRBJ1-6, with D perhaps matching TRBD1 (5 bases). The CDR3 totals 17 residues. Trimming took off 4 bases at V and 0 bases at J, with 13 bases between the two ends. CDR1 is MNHEY, CDR2 SMNVEV, per germline (reference sequence). The CDR3 nucleotides read TGTGCCAGCAGTTCGATTGTCACAGGCTCCTATAATTCACCCCTCCACTTT. This codes for CASSSIVTGSYNSPLHF.

The rearrangement uses TRBV5-5 and TRBJ2-5, with TRBD2 as a possible D gene (6 bases). CDR1 is SGHKS and CDR2 is YYEKEE in the germline V gene (reference sequence). The CDR3 contains 14 residues. V lost 0 bases to trimming and J lost 5 bases, with 11 bases between them. DNA for the CDR3: TGTGCCAGCAGCTTGGAAGCAGGGAGGGAGACCCAGTACTTC. Protein: CASSLEAGRETQYF.

This clone was detected once. V is TRBV28 and J is TRBJ1-1; D gene uncertain. The germline gives CDR1 MDHEN, CDR2 SYDVKM. This CDR3 has 11 residues. V lost 7 bases, J lost 4 bases, and 7 bases lay in between. In DNA form, the CDR3 reads TGTGCCAGCACCTGGGCCACTGAAGCTTTCTTT. Protein: CASTWATEAFF.

V usage is TRBV30 and J usage is TRBJ2-1; TRBD2 matches 14 bases. V lost 4 bases and J lost 7; bases outside the gene matches: 12. CDR3 length: 17 residues. CDR1 is GTSNPN, CDR2 SVGIG, per germline (reference sequence). CDR3 sequence: CAWTGLAGEIVWNEQFF. The CDR3, as DNA: TGTGCCTGGACGGGACTAGCGGGAGAAATCGTATGGAATGAGCAGTTCTTC. Full variable domain (rest looked up from reference TRBV30 and TRBJ2-1): SQTIHQWPATLVQPVGSPLSLECTVEGTSNPNLYWYRQAAGRGLQLLFYSVGIGQISSEVPQNLSASRPQDRQFILSSKKLLLSDSGFYLCAWTGLAGEIVWNEQFFGPGTRLTVL.